This T cell receptor beta chain was recorded in a study of T cell responses to AZD1222 COVID-19 vaccine. Profiled with immunoSEQ multiplex PCR; TCRdb holds only in-frame clones, not every one. The sample carries about 130,000 clones, approximately 90% recorded once. Note on this clone: Antigen specificity is unknown.

Regarding the study as a whole: Mapped onto spike, vaccine-associated CD4 TCRs spanned it and were dominant at 160-218 and 743-854.

Sequences were derived from peripheral blood, sampled on day 0 of AZD1222 vaccination. This clonotype was sampled from an adult in good health.

Here the CDR3 DNA reads TGTGCCAGCAGCTCCGGGACACCGAACACCGGGGAGCTGTTTTTT. Protein sequence: CASSSGTPNTGELFF. J is TRBJ2-2 and V is TRBV11-3; D perhaps matches TRBD1 (6 bases). Germline CDR1 and CDR2: SGHNT and YENEEA. This CDR3 comprises 15 residues. V was shortened by 4 bases and J by 0 bases, with 9 bases between the two germline ends.